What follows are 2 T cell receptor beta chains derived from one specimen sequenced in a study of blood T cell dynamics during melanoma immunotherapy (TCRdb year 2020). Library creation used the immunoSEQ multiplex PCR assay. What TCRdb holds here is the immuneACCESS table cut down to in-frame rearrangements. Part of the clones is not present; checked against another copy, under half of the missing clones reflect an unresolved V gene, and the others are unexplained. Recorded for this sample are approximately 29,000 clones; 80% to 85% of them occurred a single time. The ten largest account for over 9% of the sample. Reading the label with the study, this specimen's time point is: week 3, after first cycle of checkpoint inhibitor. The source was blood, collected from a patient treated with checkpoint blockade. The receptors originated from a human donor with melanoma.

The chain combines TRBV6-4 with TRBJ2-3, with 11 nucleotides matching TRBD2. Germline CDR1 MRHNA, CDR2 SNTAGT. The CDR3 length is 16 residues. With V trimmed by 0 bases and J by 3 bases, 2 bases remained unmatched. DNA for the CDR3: TGTGCCAGCAGTGACTCGGCTAGCGGGGGGACAGATACGCAGTATTTT. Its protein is CASSDSASGGTDTQYF.

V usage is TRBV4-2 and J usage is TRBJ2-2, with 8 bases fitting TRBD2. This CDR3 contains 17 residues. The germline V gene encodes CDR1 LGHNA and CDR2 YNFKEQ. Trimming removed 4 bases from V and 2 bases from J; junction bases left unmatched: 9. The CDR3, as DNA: TGTGCCAGCAGCCTATCCGGGAGCGGGAGTAACACCGGGGAGCTGTTTTTT. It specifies CASSLSGSGSNTGELFF.